Presented here are 27 T cell receptor beta chains from one specimen sequenced in a study of CD8+ T cells in alopecia areata (dated by TCRdb to about 2018). What this sample's time point label stands for: about 5 months on oral tofacitinib. The sample's treatment or condition label, in plain terms: oral pan-JAK inhibitor, 5-10 mg twice daily. Receptor amplification or capture employed the immunoSEQ multiplex PCR assay. RNA was extracted from all samples and reverse transcribed into cDNA as template for TCR sequencing. Here the immuneACCESS table is served through TCRdb, limited to in-frame sequences with V and J called. Missing clones are a known gap in these copies; in checked studies unresolved V genes cover under half, and the rest lacks a known reason. The table for this sample lists 190,000 or so clones; roughly 53% of them were counted only once. The biggest ten clones account for around 12% of the sample.

Sequencing used CD8+ T cells sorted from blood, obtained at week 24, from a patient treated with tofacitinib. The receptors were sampled from a human donor with alopecia areata.

The chain combines TRBV19 with TRBJ2-1, with D hard to call. The length of the CDR3 is 13 residues. CDR1 is LNHDA, CDR2 SQIVND, per germline (reference sequence). Trimming left V 5 bases short and J 10 bases short, with 15 bases between. The CDR3 DNA follows: TGTGCCAGTAGTTATGGCGGCCGGCTGGAGCAGTTCTTC. This codes for CASSYGGRLEQFF.

The J gene is TRBJ2-3, the V gene TRBV6-5, with unresolved D. CDR1 MNHEY and CDR2 SVGAGI come from the germline V gene. The CDR3 is 13 residues long. Trimming cost V 0 bases and J 6 bases, with 7 bases left between them. The CDR3 protein is CASSYSEVDTQYF. CDR3 bases: TGTGCCAGCAGTTACTCCGAGGTGGATACGCAGTATTTT.

The V and J genes are TRBV5-1 and TRBJ1-2; D perhaps matches TRBD1 (5 bases). Germline V gene sequence: CDR1 SGHRS, CDR2 YFSETQ. The CDR3 totals 17 residues. The V end lost 0 bases, the J end lost 7 bases, and 22 bases lay between the germline ends. The chain's CDR3 is CASSLVKGPRAHGGYTF. CDR3 bases: TGCGCCAGCAGCTTGGTAAAGGGCCCCAGGGCCCACGGTGGCTACACCTTC.

This clone was picked up a small number of times. The V gene is TRBV29-1, the J gene TRBJ1-5; D possibly corresponds to TRBD1 (5 bases). The CDR3 has 14 residues. V lost 3 bases and J 12 bases, leaving 21 bases between the germline ends. Germline V lookup: CDR1 SQVTM, CDR2 ANQGSEA. This CDR3 is CSVEGTPEEVYQHF. CDR3 coding DNA: TGCAGCGTTGAGGGGACTCCCGAGGAAGTTTACCAGCATTTT.

The sample holds a few counts of this clone. This specimen includes other DNA sequences encoding the same CDR3. This CDR3 is CAWSKNTEAFF. CDR3 coding DNA: TGTGCCTGGAGCAAAAACACTGAAGCTTTCTTT. The chain links TRBV30 to TRBJ1-1; D gene ambiguous. The V gene lost 3 bases and the J gene lost 2 bases, with 4 bases spanning the gap. CDR3 length: 11 amino acids. In germline, CDR1 is GTSNPN, CDR2 SVGIG (reference sequence).

The rearrangement links TRBV27 to TRBJ2-1; 7 positions agree with TRBD1. J lost 7 bases, V lost 7 bases, and 7 bases had no gene match. This CDR3 contains 13 residues. Germline lookup yields CDR1 MNHEY and CDR2 SMNVEV (reference sequence). CDR3 in DNA: TGTGCCAGCACTGAACTGGGACAGAATGAGCAGTTCTTC. Encoded protein: CASTELGQNEQFF.

V is TRBV30 and J is TRBJ2-3; D gene unclear. From germline, CDR1 is GTSNPN and CDR2 SVGIG (reference sequence). V lost 4 bases and J 0 bases, leaving 14 bases between the germline ends. The CDR3 totals 15 residues. In nucleotides, the CDR3 is TGTGCCTGGACCCCCGGGCCCGGGAGCACAGATACGCAGTATTTT. Translated, it gives CAWTPGPGSTDTQYF.

The chain employs TRBV4-2 and TRBJ2-7; the D call may be TRBD1 or TRBD2 (6 bases each). Germline CDR1 LGHNA, CDR2 YNFKEQ. V was trimmed by 4 bases and J by 0 bases, leaving 19 bases between them. The CDR3 runs 17 residues. In nucleotides, the CDR3 is TGTGCCAGCAGCCCCAGACGAGGGGGGACGCCCTCCTACGAGCAGTACTTC. Residues: CASSPRRGGTPSYEQYF.

CDR3 amino acids: CASSPGRWNTGELFF. DNA for the CDR3: TGTGCCAGCAGCCCCGGACGCTGGAACACCGGGGAGCTGTTTTTT. V and J are TRBV27 and TRBJ2-2, with D unclear. Germline CDR1 reads MNHEY; CDR2 reads SMNVEV (reference sequence). V lost 6 bases and J lost 1, with 12 bases in between. The CDR3 sequence is 15 residues long.

The chain combines TRBV7-9 with TRBJ2-3, with D unclear. This CDR3 region has 10 residues. The V end was cut by 1 base, the J end by 12 bases, with 5 bases between. The germline V gene has CDR1 SEHNR and CDR2 FQNEAQ (reference sequence). The CDR3 loop reads CASSLDHQYF. The CDR3 DNA is TGTGCCAGCAGCTTAGACCACCAGTATTTT. Full variable domain (outside the CDR3, taken from reference TRBV7-9 and TRBJ2-3): DTGVSQNPRHKITKRGQNVTFRCDPISEHNRLYWYRQTLGQGPEFLTYFQNEAQLEKSRLLSDRFSAERPKGSFSTLEIQRTEQGDSAMYLCASSLDHQYFGPGTRLTVL.

Details on this clone: One end of the junction is discordant with germline, which a read error may explain. This chain uses TRBV29-1 with TRBJ2-2; 7 bases agree with TRBD1. The CDR3 extends over 15 amino acids. Germline loops: CDR1 SQVTM, CDR2 ANQGSEA. This chain's CDR3 is CSVVGDRGSTGELSF. In nucleotides, the CDR3 is TGCAGCGTTGTAGGGGACAGAGGAAGCACCGGGGAGCTGTCTTTT.

The chain has TRBV2 and TRBJ2-7; no reliable D call. Germline values: CDR1 SNHLY, CDR2 FYNNEI. The V gene lost 2 bases and the J gene lost 4 bases, with 9 bases spanning the gap. This CDR3 has 13 residues. CDR3 DNA: TGTGCCAGCAGTGAACTGGCCGCTTACGAGCAGTACTTC. This gives the protein CASSELAAYEQYF.

This chain links TRBV30 with TRBJ2-5; 11 bases map to TRBD2. CDR1 and CDR2 from the germline V gene are GTSNPN and SVGIG (reference sequence). This CDR3 region has 15 residues. V lost 5 bases and J lost 1; bases outside the gene matches: 6. Here the CDR3 DNA reads TGTGCCTGGGGCCCTAGCGGGGGGATCCAAGAGACCCAGTACTTC. It yields the protein CAWGPSGGIQETQYF.

This clone has just a few counts. The chain combines TRBV6-5 with TRBJ1-2; D not resolved. V lost 0 bases to trimming and J lost 6 bases, with 8 bases between them. Germline values: CDR1 MNHEY, CDR2 SVGAGI. The CDR3 consists of 13 residues. The CDR3 DNA is TGTGCCAGCAGTTACTCGTTTGTGGATGGCTACACCTTC. Translating gives CASSYSFVDGYTF.

This clone was seen at least ten times. This sequence joins TRBV7-9 and TRBJ2-7, with D possibly TRBD1 on 5 matching bases. Germline V gene lookup returns CDR1 SEHNR and CDR2 FQNEAQ (reference sequence). This CDR3 is 14 amino acids long. V was pared by 5 bases and J by 3 bases, with 14 bases between. This CDR3 reads CASSPATDYYEQYF. CDR3 nucleotides: TGTGCCAGCAGCCCCGCGACAGATTACTACGAGCAGTACTTC. Full variable domain (rest looked up from reference TRBV7-9 and TRBJ2-7): DTGVSQNPRHKITKRGQNVTFRCDPISEHNRLYWYRQTLGQGPEFLTYFQNEAQLEKSRLLSDRFSAERPKGSFSTLEIQRTEQGDSAMYLCASSPATDYYEQYFGPGTRLTVT.

The chain has TRBV5-6 and TRBJ2-7, with 7 bases matching TRBD1. Germline CDR1 and CDR2: SGHDT and YYEEEE. V was pared by 4 bases and J by 3 bases, with 4 bases of the junction left unmatched. The CDR3 sequence is 13 residues long. CDR3 nucleotide sequence: TGTGCCAGCAGCGAACAGGGGAACTACGAGCAGTACTTC. Protein sequence: CASSEQGNYEQYF.

The CDR3 nucleotides read TGTGCCAGCAGCCAGGCGGGGTTTGAGCAGTTCTTC. It translates to CASSQAGFEQFF. The chain is built from TRBV14 and TRBJ2-1; the D gene is possibly TRBD2 (6 bases). CDR3 length equals 12 residues. Germline V lookup: CDR1 SGHDN, CDR2 FVKESK. The V and J ends lost 3 bases and 9 bases respectively, with 9 bases between them. The complete variable domain, with remaining parts taken from reference TRBV14 and TRBJ2-1, reads EAGVTQFPSHSVIEKGQTVTLRCDPISGHDNLYWYRRVMGKEIKFLLHFVKESKQDESGMPNNRFLAERTGGTYSTLKVQPAELEDSGVYFCASSQAGFEQFFGPGTRLTVL.

The chain uses TRBV13 and TRBJ1-2; 8 nucleotides align to TRBD1. The CDR3 length is 17 residues. Trimming took 5 bases from V and 8 from J; bases not matched to a gene: 19. The germline CDR1 and CDR2 sequences are PRHDT and FYEKMQ (reference sequence). The CDR3 nucleotides are TGTGCCAGCAGCCTTAACCCCCCAGGACAGGGTGATAGCGGCTACACCTTC. Translation: CASSLNPPGQGDSGYTF.

This rearrangement joins TRBV13 to TRBJ2-1, with TRBD1 identical over 10 bases. Trimming removed 5 bases from V and 8 bases from J; junction bases left unmatched: 3. CDR3 length: 13 residues. Germline V CDR1 and CDR2: PRHDT, FYEKMQ (reference sequence). CDR3 sequence (DNA): TGTGCCAGCAGCATCGGGACAGGGGATGAGCAGTTCTTC. It encodes CASSIGTGDEQFF. The entire variable domain, with the rest obtained from reference TRBV13 and TRBJ2-1, is as follows: AAGVIQSPRHLIKEKRETATLKCYPIPRHDTVYWYQQGPGQDPQFLISFYEKMQSDKGSIPDRFSAQQFSDYHSELNMSSLELGDSALYFCASSIGTGDEQFFGPGTRLTVL.

The V call is TRBV6-5, the J call TRBJ2-5; D perhaps matches TRBD2 (7 bases). The CDR3 loop spans 15 amino acids. Trimming removed 2 bases at V and 7 bases at J, with 17 bases between. Germline V lookup: CDR1 MNHEY, CDR2 SVGAGI. The chain's CDR3 is CASSYTAGAGVTQYF. The CDR3, as DNA: TGTGCCAGCAGTTACACGGCAGGGGCGGGGGTGACCCAGTACTTC.

The chain is built from TRBV13 and TRBJ2-4, with D perhaps given as TRBD1 or TRBD2 (5 bases each). V was cut by 4 bases and J by 0 bases, with 7 bases left in between. Germline assignment: CDR1 PRHDT and CDR2 FYEKMQ (reference sequence). The CDR3 sequence is 14 residues long. The chain's CDR3 is CASSSGRAKNIQYF. CDR3 bases: TGTGCCAGCAGCTCAGGGAGAGCCAAAAACATTCAGTACTTC.

This clone was observed a few times. The chain joins TRBV6-5 to TRBJ2-4; D gene ambiguous. With 6 bases removed from V and 6 bases from J, the gap between germline ends came to 6 bases. This CDR3 contains 11 residues. Germline V CDR1 and CDR2: MNHEY, SVGAGI. The DNA of the CDR3 is TGTGCCAGCAGCTCCCTAAACATTCAGTACTTC. Protein sequence: CASSSLNIQYF.

The V call is TRBV4-2, the J call TRBJ1-5; TRBD1 is a possible D gene (6 bases). V gave up 0 bases and J gave up 2 bases, with 14 bases separating them. The germline gives CDR1 LGHNA, CDR2 YNFKEQ. There are 17 residues in the CDR3. The CDR3 is CASSQEGQGGGNQPQHF. The CDR3 DNA sequence: TGTGCCAGCAGCCAAGAAGGGCAAGGGGGGGGCAATCAGCCCCAGCATTTT.

J is TRBJ2-5 and V is TRBV6-5, with D tentatively TRBD1 (6 bases). Trimming removed 6 bases at V and 5 bases at J, with 10 bases between. Germline loops: CDR1 MNHEY, CDR2 SVGAGI. CDR3 length equals 12 residues. The CDR3 sequence: CASSPDRETQYF. CDR3 bases: TGTGCCAGCAGCCCCGACAGGGAGACCCAGTACTTC.

This chain links TRBV4-1 with TRBJ2-1, with D possibly being TRBD1 (5 bases). The CDR3 loop spans 11 amino acids. The V end lost 0 bases, the J end lost 16 bases, and 10 bases lay between the germline ends. Germline V gene lookup returns CDR1 MGHRA and CDR2 YSYEKL. The CDR3 loop reads CASSQETVRFF. In DNA, the CDR3 is TGCGCCAGCAGCCAAGAGACAGTGCGATTCTTC.

This chain uses TRBV5-6 with TRBJ2-1; TRBD2 matches at 8 bases. Germline V lookup: CDR1 SGHDT, CDR2 YYEEEE. The CDR3 is 16 residues long. With 1 base clipped from V and 3 bases from J, the junction kept 6 bases outside the gene matches. For the CDR3, the DNA is TGTGCCAGCAGCTTGAGTTTACTAGCGGTCTACAATGAGCAGTTCTTC. It specifies CASSLSLLAVYNEQFF.

V is TRBV30 and J is TRBJ2-7; TRBD1 or TRBD2 may be the D gene (5 bases each). This CDR3 comprises 13 residues. The germline gives CDR1 GTSNPN, CDR2 SVGIG (reference sequence). V was clipped by 3 bases and J by 0 bases, with 9 bases between them. DNA of the CDR3: TGTGCCTGGAGGGGGACCCACTCCTACGAGCAGTACTTC. Translated, it gives CAWRGTHSYEQYF.